This TCR beta chain stems from a study of shared clonotypes between healthy human individuals (TCRdb year 2020). In the study overall: The cohort included three men and a couple of women between 18 and 49 years of age. Per donor, three plates each were used for CD4 naive and CD4 memory, two for CD8 naive, and one for CD8 memory. To estimate repertoire size and how much clonotype sharing occurs between individuals, the study deeply sequenced the blood TCR repertoires of five healthy adults. To increase sequencing depth and limit assay-specific biases, TCR repertoire library preparation and sequencing were carried out by different laboratories using diverse techniques. Leukapheresis yielded between about 0.8 and 9.5 billion PBMCs per donor. Here is what the overall study found, with its caveats: Naive subsets generally had larger estimated clonotype richness than memory subsets. Sampling was restricted to blood, and TCR repertoires in tissue are likely to differ from TCR repertoires in blood. Even with the large sequencing depth, rarefaction of the sorted-subset datasets indicated that sequencing was incomplete. When several donors were compared, the shared fraction of clonotypes was around 5.1% for naive CD4, over 3% for naive CD8, 2% to 2.5% for memory CD4, and less than 0.5% for memory CD8. The genetic and exposure-history diversity represented was limited by the small number of donors. Pairwise subsampling indicated that sequencing depth was expected to affect the degree of clonotype sharing among donors. Compared with non-shared clonotypes, clonotypes shared by all four sorted-subset donors had higher generation probabilities.

V loses 2 bases, J loses 1 base, and the germline ends lie 21 bases apart. Taken from cysteine to phenylalanine, the CDR3 has 17 residues. The CDR3 DNA has 51 bases and is translated from base 1. In the germline V gene (reference sequence), CDR1 corresponds to GTSNPN and CDR2 to SVGIG. This clone has only a few counts. Its antigen is still unknown. Base qualities are not recorded, but no much larger clone differs from it by a single base. Using the deep immunoSEQ assay, multiplex PCR amplified TCR CDR3 regions from genomic DNA. Extracted genomic DNA from each cell subset was distributed evenly across all wells of several immunoSEQ 96-well plates, and each plate was treated as a replicate. Each replicate PCR for sorted subsets received about 180 ng genomic DNA, equal to tens of thousands of T cell genomes. The purified libraries were quantified using a Qubit 3.0 fluorometer, sized with a Bioanalyzer 2100, and then quantified again using the KAPA Library Quantification kit. Every immunoSEQ 96-well plate was sequenced on a separate single-read 150-cycle Illumina NextSeq 550 flow cell. The source study handled its data this way. Because the immunoSEQ output held only junctional sequences and lacked quality scores, the filtering could not match the filtering applied to full-length reads. Sequences were annotated with PyIR, a Python wrapper for IgBLAST v1.9, using IMGT germline references to assign V/J genes and CDR3. Reads with weak V/J assignments (E-value above 1e-6), missing CDR3, stop codons, out-of-frame junctions, or ambiguous translated residues were removed. A V3J clonotype was defined by an identical inferred V gene, J gene, and CDR3 amino acid sequence. Percentage overlap between repertoires was calculated by dividing the number of shared unique clonotypes by the size of the smaller repertoire. RTK rarefaction, the Chao1 estimator, and Recon v2.1 estimates of unobserved clonotypes were used to assess repertoire richness. For all TCRbeta clonotypes obtained by the gDNA method from a few donors, generation probabilities were computed with OLGA. TCRdb mirrors the immuneACCESS table, restricted to in-frame sequences. Some clones are absent from its copies; in checked studies, under half trace to an unresolved V gene, and the reason for the others is unknown. V, J and clone size derive from that table, while D and trimming were established from the DNA sequence. Across this sample there are about 1 million clones, with more than 60% seen only once. About 1.5% of the sample is held by the ten biggest clonotypes.

Healthy HIV-negative adults with no recently reported acute infections or vaccinations were included as donors. Every donor was a Caucasian adult residing in Nashville, Tennessee, USA. CD4+ T cells were enriched through magnetic negative selection, after which naive cells were positively selected on CD45RA and the remaining negative fraction served as the memory subset. Blood was obtained by leukapheresis, after which PBMCs were separated by Ficoll-Histopaque density gradient centrifugation and cryopreserved in liquid nitrogen vapor phase. Analytical flow cytometry was used to check the purity and quantity of each magnetically sorted T cell population. Genomic DNA was isolated from every sorted fraction and measured by UV absorbance on a Nanodrop 2000c.

Sequencing used memory CD4+ T cells sorted from blood. The sample's cell subset or site label, in plain terms: CD45RA-negative fraction. The chain employs TRBV30 and TRBJ2-7, with the D gene call left open. This TCR derives from a man in his late teens or twenties in good health. At the DNA level, the sequence is TGTGCCTGGAGTCCCCGGGCTAGGTTATATGATTCCTACGAGCAGTACTTC. It translates to CAWSPRARLYDSYEQYF.